Following are 3 T cell receptor beta chains from one sample sequenced in a study of CXCR3-negative and CXCR3-positive naive CD8 T cells. 5' RACE with UMI labels generated the TRB cDNA libraries. From the 5' RACE reads, TCRdb lists one entry per CDR3 protein and no DNA. This sample's table has about 28,000 distinct CDR3 sequences. What was sequenced was memory CD8+ T cells from blood. Source of these receptors: a human donor in good health. Some clones in this sample may be carry-over from other donors' samples.

This rearrangement joins TRBV28 to TRBJ2-1; the D call from TCRdb, TRBD1, cannot be confirmed without DNA. Germline assignment: CDR1 MDHEN and CDR2 SYDVKM. The CDR3 has 16 amino acids. The CDR3 sequence: CATGAYQTGFNNEQFF.

The rearrangement joins TRBV29-1 to TRBJ2-2. This CDR3 region has 11 residues. The germline CDR1 and CDR2 sequences are SQVTM and ANQGSEA. CDR3 sequence reads: CSVTHGGELFF.

J is TRBJ1-1 and V is TRBV19; TCRdb's D call of TRBD1 is untestable without DNA. The V gene's germline CDR1 is LNHDA and CDR2 SQIVND (reference sequence). The CDR3 is made up of 14 amino acids. The CDR3 sequence: CASSMGQIYTEAFF.